These T cell receptor beta chains were read from a single sample in a study of monozygotic twins with inflammatory bowel disease. TCRdb derives one entry per CDR3 protein from the 5' RACE reads, leaving out DNA. Recorded for this sample: a few hundred thousand distinct CDR3 sequences. The sequenced sample was blood. Every receptor here comes from a human donor with ulcerative colitis or Crohn's disease, or a healthy co-twin of an affected twin (not recorded which). Each CDR3 is given with its conserved first and last residue.

16	TRBV5-1	TRBJ1-2	CASSSPTEDMITGYTF
15	TRBV5-1	TRBJ2-3	CASSSGQASTDTQYF
18	TRBV4-1	TRBJ1-6	CASSQPRGTGTIGSPLHF
15	TRBV11-2	TRBJ2-4	CASSGVRRGKNIQYF
15	TRBV9	TRBJ2-3	CASSVDSPSTDTQYF
11	TRBV20-1	TRBJ2-1	CSRGSYNEQFF
16	TRBV7-3	TRBJ2-1	CASSSTGREGYNEQFF
14	TRBV20-1	TRBJ2-7	CSARQRQGTYEQYF
14	TRBV19	TRBJ2-7	CASALGAYSYEQYF
14	TRBV29-1	TRBJ2-3	CSAVARISTDTQYF
13	TRBV30	TRBJ1-2	CAWSLGPNYGYTF
16	TRBV12-3/TRBV12-4	TRBJ2-7	CASSRGITSASYEQYF
15	TRBV12-3/TRBV12-4	TRBJ2-6	CASTLRFSGANVLTF
13	TRBV30	TRBJ2-5	CAWSTGLAETQYF
15	TRBV20-1	TRBJ2-4	CSASTTGQTKNIQYF
15	TRBV7-2	TRBJ1-6	CASSSGQGRNSPLHF
17	TRBV19	TRBJ1-5	CASSLTPRDPRNQPQHF
17	TRBV9	TRBJ1-4	CASSERGGPPTNEKLFF
16	TRBV7-8	TRBJ2-1	CASSLDHRSSYNEQFF
15	TRBV20-1	TRBJ1-6	CSARDGSSYNSPLHF
19	TRBV20-1	TRBJ2-3	CSARDNGLAGRYDTDTQYF
13	TRBV20-1	TRBJ2-3	CSARDPQRNAQYF
14	TRBV7-9	TRBJ1-1	CASSYRGRDTEAFF
15	TRBV18	TRBJ2-5	CASSPGTGDQETQYF
14	TRBV20-1	TRBJ2-1	CSARDSLSYNEQFF
12	TRBV29-1	TRBJ2-2	CSAERNTGELFF
14	TRBV6-1	TRBJ2-7	CASSWGQGIHEQYF
14	TRBV7-2	TRBJ1-2	CASSLVAQPRGYTF
15	TRBV5-1	TRBJ2-1	CASSPPDVPINEQFF
13	TRBV6-5	TRBJ1-6	CASSPDRDSPLHF
15	TRBV5-4	TRBJ2-1	CASSFSDRGYLEQFF
12	TRBV5-4	TRBJ1-4	CASGDSGEKLFF
16	TRBV3-1	TRBJ1-2	CASSQGSGRTNYGYTF
16	TRBV15	TRBJ2-7	CATSIPGTTHSYEQYF
18	TRBV4-1	TRBJ1-3	CASSPQPGQLFSGNTIYF
15	TRBV5-1	TRBJ1-2	CASSPIDRGNYGYTF
13	TRBV6-1	TRBJ2-5	CASSEDRAETQYF
11	TRBV2	TRBJ2-7	CASTAVYEQYF
16	TRBV7-8	TRBJ2-1	CASSLGGGQEYNEQFF
14	TRBV7-9	TRBJ1-2	CASERTGGIYGYTF
13	TRBV7-2	TRBJ2-3	CASSWARANTQYF
14	TRBV20-1	TRBJ2-5	CSATPTSGVRPQYF
14	TRBV12-3/TRBV12-4	TRBJ2-7	CASRPTGAGGEQYF
17	TRBV7-9	TRBJ1-2	CASSLVVGPSTNYGYTF
11	TRBV12-3/TRBV12-4	TRBJ2-7	CASSRLHEQYF
15	TRBV24-1	TRBJ1-2	CATSSPRTGGYGYTF
16	TRBV18	TRBJ1-2	CASSQTGTGSRYGYTF
19	TRBV6-4	TRBJ2-3	CASSTLGGGGSLVTDTQYF
13	TRBV7-2	TRBJ1-1	CASSLQVNTEAFF
15	TRBV5-1	TRBJ1-3	CASSSDTFSGNTIYF
16	TRBV12-3/TRBV12-4	TRBJ2-5	CASSSLKGGDQETQYF
16	TRBV5-1	TRBJ2-2	CASSLASDPEYGELFF
15	TRBV6-5	TRBJ2-7	CASSYTLTGNYEQYF
14	TRBV4-1	TRBJ2-7	CASSFDRATYEQYF
18	TRBV20-1	TRBJ2-3	CSARDVTGLAGGPDTQYF
16	TRBV7-3	TRBJ1-1	CASSSRPGTANTEAFF
16	TRBV4-3	TRBJ2-3	CASSQQTGPSTDTQYF